This T cell receptor beta chain was identified in a study of T cell repertoires in cytomegalovirus infection. This clonotype was seen many times. Its antigen is unknown. Trimming removed 0 bases at V and 4 bases at J, with 13 bases between. The CDR3 spans 15 residues. CDR1 SGHTA and CDR2 FQGNSA come from the germline V gene. TCRdb used MiXCR to reprocess the reads, holding one entry per CDR3 protein. The sample holds hundreds of thousands of distinct CDR3 sequences, roughly a third seen once. The sample here was cultured PBMCs, taken from culture after CMV antigen stimulation. The receptor was isolated from a human donor in good health (CMV status not recorded). Some clones in this sample may be carry-over from other donors' samples. The V and J genes are TRBV7-2 and TRBJ2-7, with a possible D match to TRBD2 (5 bases). The CDR3 region is CASSLAEEPIYEQYF. CDR3 DNA sequence: TGTGCCAGCAGCTTAGCGGAGGAACCGATTTACGAGCAGTACTTC.